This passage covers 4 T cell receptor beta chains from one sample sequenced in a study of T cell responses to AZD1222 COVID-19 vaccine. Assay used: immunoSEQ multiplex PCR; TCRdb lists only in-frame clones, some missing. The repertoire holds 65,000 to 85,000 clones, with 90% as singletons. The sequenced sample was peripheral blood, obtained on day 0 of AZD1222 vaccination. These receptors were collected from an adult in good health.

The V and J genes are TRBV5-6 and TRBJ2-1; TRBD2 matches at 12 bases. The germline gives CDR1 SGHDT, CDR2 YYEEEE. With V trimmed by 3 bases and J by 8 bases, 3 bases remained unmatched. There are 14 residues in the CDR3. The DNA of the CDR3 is TGTGCCAGCAGCTGGACTAGCGGGGTCGATGAGCAGTTCTTC. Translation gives CASSWTSGVDEQFF. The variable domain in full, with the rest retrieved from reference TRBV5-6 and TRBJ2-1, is DAGVTQSPTHLIKTRGQQVTLRCSPKSGHDTVSWYQQALGQGPQFIFQYYEEEERQRGNFPDRFSGHQFPNYSSELNVNALLLGDSALYLCASSWTSGVDEQFFGPGTRLTVL.

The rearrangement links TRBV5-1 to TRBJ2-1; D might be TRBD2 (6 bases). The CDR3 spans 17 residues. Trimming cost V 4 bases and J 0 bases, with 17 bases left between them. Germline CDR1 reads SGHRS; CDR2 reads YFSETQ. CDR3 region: CASSGGMGPLSYNEQFF. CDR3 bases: TGCGCCAGCAGCGGGGGGATGGGTCCCCTCTCCTACAATGAGCAGTTCTTC.

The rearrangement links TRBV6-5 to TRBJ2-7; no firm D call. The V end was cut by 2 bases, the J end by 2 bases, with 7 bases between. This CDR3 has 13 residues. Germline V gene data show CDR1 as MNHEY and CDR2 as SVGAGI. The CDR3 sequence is CASSYNIAYEQYF. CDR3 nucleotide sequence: TGTGCCAGCAGTTACAACATCGCCTACGAGCAGTACTTC.

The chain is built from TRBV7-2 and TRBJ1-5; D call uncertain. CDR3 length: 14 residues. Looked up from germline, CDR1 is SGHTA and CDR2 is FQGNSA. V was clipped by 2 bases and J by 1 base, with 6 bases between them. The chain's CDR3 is CASSLRSSNQPQHF. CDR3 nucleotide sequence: TGTGCCAGCAGCTTAAGATCAAGCAATCAGCCCCAGCATTTT. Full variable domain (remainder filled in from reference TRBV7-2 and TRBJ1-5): GAGVSQSPSNKVTEKGKDVELRCDPISGHTALYWYRQSLGQGLEFLIYFQGNSAPDKSGLPSDRFSAERTGGSVSTLTIQRTQQEDSAVYLCASSLRSSNQPQHFGDGTRLSIL.